The rows below give T cell receptor beta chains drawn from one sample of a study of OX40 agonist ivuxolimab in advanced cancers. Sequenced by immunoSEQ multiplex PCR; TCRdb stores in-frame clones only, minus some. This table holds 60,000 to 75,000 clones, less than 90% found once. The specimen comprised CD4+ or CD8+ T cells sorted from blood, sampled in a trial of the OX40 agonist ivuxolimab. These receptors were obtained from an adult with an advanced solid tumor such as melanoma, head and neck, liver or kidney cancer. CDR3s include the opening cysteine and the closing phenylalanine or tryptophan. Fields, in order: D gene, V gene, clone size, J gene, CDR3 DNA, CDR3 protein. A D gene is named only where the DNA matches it firmly. Only part of the rows carry a size: once, few, many, or a class if the clone is expanded.

D gene: NA; V gene: TRBV6-6; clone size: NA; J gene: TRBJ1-5; CDR3 DNA: TGTGCCAGCAGGCCCTGGGGCTTGGGCCAGCCCCAGCATTTT; CDR3 protein: CASRPWGLGQPQHF
D gene: TRBD1; V gene: TRBV10-3; clone size: NA; J gene: TRBJ2-1; CDR3 DNA: TGTGCCATCTCGGAGGGACAGGGGACCTACAATGAGCAGTTCTTC; CDR3 protein: CAISEGQGTYNEQFF
D gene: TRBD2; V gene: TRBV7-6; clone size: NA; J gene: TRBJ2-2; CDR3 DNA: TGTGCCAGCAGCCCAGGACTAGCGGGGGGGACTGGCACCGGGGAGCTGTTTTTT; CDR3 protein: CASSPGLAGGTGTGELFF
D gene: NA; V gene: TRBV20-1; clone size: NA; J gene: TRBJ1-1; CDR3 DNA: NA; CDR3 protein: CSALDKVQAFF
D gene: NA; V gene: TRBV27; clone size: NA; J gene: TRBJ1-6; CDR3 DNA: TGTGCCAGCAGTTTCCTGGACGCTTATAATTCACCCCTCCACTTT; CDR3 protein: CASSFLDAYNSPLHF
D gene: NA; V gene: TRBV27; clone size: NA; J gene: TRBJ2-3; CDR3 DNA: TGTGCCAGCAGTCGCCCCCTGCGGGGTACCACAGATACGCAGTATTTT; CDR3 protein: CASSRPLRGTTDTQYF
D gene: NA; V gene: TRBV29-1; clone size: NA; J gene: TRBJ2-5; CDR3 DNA: TGCAGCGTTGATAAAGTGGAGGGTCGTGTCGAGACCCAGTACTTC; CDR3 protein: CSVDKVEGRVETQYF
D gene: NA; V gene: TRBV7-9; clone size: NA; J gene: TRBJ2-7; CDR3 DNA: TGTGCCAGCAGCTTAGGGTTTGGGGTCTCCTACGAGCAGTACTTC; CDR3 protein: CASSLGFGVSYEQYF
D gene: NA; V gene: TRBV7-9; clone size: NA; J gene: TRBJ2-7; CDR3 DNA: TGTGCCAGCAGCTTAGACGGACCCTACGAGCAGTACTTC; CDR3 protein: CASSLDGPYEQYF
D gene: NA; V gene: TRBV11-2; clone size: NA; J gene: TRBJ2-1; CDR3 DNA: TGTGCCAGCACCCTGGATAGGTCCCACAATGAGCAGTTCTTC; CDR3 protein: CASTLDRSHNEQFF
D gene: NA; V gene: TRBV4-3; clone size: NA; J gene: TRBJ2-3; CDR3 DNA: TGCGCCAGCAGCCAGAGAGGGGCAGATACGCAGTATTTT; CDR3 protein: CASSQRGADTQYF
D gene: TRBD1; V gene: TRBV7-9; clone size: NA; J gene: TRBJ1-4; CDR3 DNA: TGTGCCAGCAGCTTAGCGACAGGGGATAATGAAAAACTGTTTTTT; CDR3 protein: CASSLATGDNEKLFF
D gene: NA; V gene: TRBV7-6; clone size: NA; J gene: TRBJ2-7; CDR3 DNA: TGTGCCAGCAGCTTAGTTGAGGATTCCTACGAGCAGTACTTC; CDR3 protein: CASSLVEDSYEQYF
D gene: NA; V gene: TRBV19; clone size: NA; J gene: TRBJ1-1; CDR3 DNA: TGTGCCAGTAGGCAGGGGATCACTGAAGCTTTCTTT; CDR3 protein: CASRQGITEAFF
D gene: NA; V gene: TRBV12-5; clone size: NA; J gene: TRBJ2-2; CDR3 DNA: TGTGCTAGTGGTTTGGTAGAAGGGGTGAACACCGGGGAGCTGTTTTTT; CDR3 protein: CASGLVEGVNTGELFF
D gene: TRBD1; V gene: TRBV9; clone size: few; J gene: TRBJ1-1; CDR3 DNA: TGTGCCAGCAGCGTTGGGGACAGCCTGAACACTGAAGCTTTCTTT; CDR3 protein: CASSVGDSLNTEAFF
D gene: TRBD2; V gene: TRBV2; clone size: NA; J gene: TRBJ2-5; CDR3 DNA: TGTGCCGTTGGGACTAGCGGGAGGGCCTGGCAAGAGACCCAGTACTTC; CDR3 protein: CAVGTSGRAWQETQYF
D gene: NA; V gene: TRBV5-6; clone size: NA; J gene: TRBJ2-5; CDR3 DNA: TGTGCCAGCAGCTTGGGGAGGGGAGAGACCCAGTACTTC; CDR3 protein: CASSLGRGETQYF
D gene: NA; V gene: TRBV7-9; clone size: NA; J gene: TRBJ2-5; CDR3 DNA: TGTGCCAGCAGCTTCTCTTGGGAGACCCAGTACTTC; CDR3 protein: CASSFSWETQYF
D gene: NA; V gene: TRBV7-2; clone size: once; J gene: TRBJ2-7; CDR3 DNA: TGTGCCAGCAGCTTTAGGGGGGTCGAGCAGTACTTC; CDR3 protein: CASSFRGVEQYF
D gene: NA; V gene: TRBV9; clone size: NA; J gene: TRBJ2-5; CDR3 DNA: TGTGCCAGCAGCGCAGGCCAAGAGACCCAGTACTTC; CDR3 protein: CASSAGQETQYF
D gene: NA; V gene: TRBV27; clone size: NA; J gene: TRBJ1-5; CDR3 DNA: TGTGCCAGCAGTTTCCTCGGGTCGGATCAGCCCCAGCATTTT; CDR3 protein: CASSFLGSDQPQHF
D gene: NA; V gene: TRBV7-9; clone size: NA; J gene: TRBJ1-4; CDR3 DNA: TGTGCCAGCAGCTTATTTCAGGGCGGCGAAAAACTGTTTTTT; CDR3 protein: CASSLFQGGEKLFF
D gene: NA; V gene: TRBV29-1; clone size: NA; J gene: TRBJ1-1; CDR3 DNA: TGCAGCGTTCTGGACATGAACACTGAAGCTTTCTTT; CDR3 protein: CSVLDMNTEAFF
D gene: NA; V gene: TRBV5-4; clone size: NA; J gene: TRBJ1-1; CDR3 DNA: TGTGCCAGCAGCTTGGCAGGGAGCCGAACGTACACTGAAGCTTTCTTT; CDR3 protein: CASSLAGSRTYTEAFF
D gene: TRBD1; V gene: TRBV30; clone size: NA; J gene: TRBJ2-2; CDR3 DNA: TGTGCCTGGAGTGCCTACAGGGGCGGCACCGGGGAGCTGTTTTTT; CDR3 protein: CAWSAYRGGTGELFF
D gene: NA; V gene: TRBV27; clone size: NA; J gene: TRBJ2-5; CDR3 DNA: TGTGCCAGCAGTTTATCGGCTACGTCCCTCCGGGAGACCCAGTACTTC; CDR3 protein: CASSLSATSLRETQYF
D gene: NA; V gene: TRBV6-5; clone size: NA; J gene: TRBJ2-3; CDR3 DNA: TGTGCCAGCAGTTACCAGGGGGGGACGACAGATACGCAGTATTTT; CDR3 protein: CASSYQGGTTDTQYF